This T cell receptor beta chain was profiled in a study of OX40 agonist ivuxolimab in advanced cancers. About the full investigation: Ivuxolimab, which targeted the costimulatory receptor OX40 (CD134), was an agonistic, fully human IgG2 monoclonal antibody. Intravenous ivuxolimab was administered to patients every 2 weeks at six dose levels: 0.01, 0.1, 0.3, 1.5, 3 and 10 mg/kg. Among the roughly 52 dose-escalation patients, about 20 had hepatocellular carcinoma, 15 or so melanoma, 9 renal cell carcinoma and 9 head and neck cancer. In the dose-escalation cohort, 75% to 85% of patients were male, and the mean age was 60 years with a range of roughly 20 to 80. Prior anti-PD-1, anti-PD-L1 or anti-CTLA-4 therapy was permitted, and checkpoint inhibitors had been received by 40% to 50% of dose-escalation patients. Partial responses occurred in three dose-escalation patients: two with cutaneous melanoma and one with hepatocellular carcinoma. The point of sequencing TCRbeta in the periphery was to test whether ivuxolimab changed TCR sequence diversity and drove clonal T-cell expansion. The paper describes the monotherapy dose-escalation part (N of about 47 patients) of the phase I trial of ivuxolimab.

V is shortened by 1 base, J by 8 bases, and the region joining them spans 13 bases. The CDR3 sequence holds 14 residues, the cysteine and phenylalanine included. The retained sequence is limited to the CDR3, 42 bases, with the frame set at the first base. CDR1 LNHDA and CDR2 SQIVND were looked up in the germline V gene (reference sequence). Genomic DNA was isolated from the sorted cells so that the TCRbeta CDR3 region could be sequenced. The immunoSEQ Assay was used to sequence the TCRbeta CDR3 regions. TCRdb retrieved this table from immuneACCESS and kept in-frame rearrangements only. Not all clones are present; in checked studies, unresolved V genes account for under half, and no reason is known for the remainder. The sample includes 60,000 to 70,000 clones, with roughly 84% observed a single time. The ten largest clonotypes hold around 1.6% of the sample. Turning to this clone: The clone's antigen remains unknown. The input lacks base qualities; no much larger clone sits a single base away.

The trial excluded patients who had a history of autoimmune disease or were on systemic immunosuppression. Peripheral blood for TCR sequencing was drawn from every dose cohort at baseline, at cycle 4 day 1 and at cycle 7 day 1. Samples came from an open-label, multicenter, first-in-human phase I dose-escalation trial of ivuxolimab. The trial enrolled adults with locally advanced or metastatic head and neck squamous cell, hepatocellular, melanoma or renal cell carcinoma. CD4+ and CD8+ T cells were sorted separately from peripheral blood before TCR sequencing. What the work shows at the level of the full study, not this receptor alone: Low levels of normalized T-cell clonal expansion were also shown by some nonresponding patients. The antigen specificity of the clonally expanded peripheral T cells was not determined. After ivuxolimab, expanded clones were on average more numerous among CD8+ T cells than among CD4+ T cells. Partial responders in the 0.1-3.0 mg/kg groups had among the lowest normalized peripheral clonal expansion, especially among CD8+ T cells. At doses of 0.1 to 3.0 mg/kg, clonal expansion of both CD4+ and CD8+ blood T cells was observed from baseline to week 6.

The material sequenced was CD4+ or CD8+ T cells sorted from blood, taken in a trial of the OX40 agonist ivuxolimab. The clonotype comes from an adult with an advanced solid tumor such as melanoma, head and neck, liver or kidney cancer. This sequence uses TRBV19 and TRBJ2-3; TRBD2 is possibly the D segment (5 matching bases). The CDR3 protein sequence reads: CASSIGFSGSTQYF. The DNA sequence reads TGTGCCAGTAGTATAGGATTCTCGGGGAGTACGCAGTATTTT.